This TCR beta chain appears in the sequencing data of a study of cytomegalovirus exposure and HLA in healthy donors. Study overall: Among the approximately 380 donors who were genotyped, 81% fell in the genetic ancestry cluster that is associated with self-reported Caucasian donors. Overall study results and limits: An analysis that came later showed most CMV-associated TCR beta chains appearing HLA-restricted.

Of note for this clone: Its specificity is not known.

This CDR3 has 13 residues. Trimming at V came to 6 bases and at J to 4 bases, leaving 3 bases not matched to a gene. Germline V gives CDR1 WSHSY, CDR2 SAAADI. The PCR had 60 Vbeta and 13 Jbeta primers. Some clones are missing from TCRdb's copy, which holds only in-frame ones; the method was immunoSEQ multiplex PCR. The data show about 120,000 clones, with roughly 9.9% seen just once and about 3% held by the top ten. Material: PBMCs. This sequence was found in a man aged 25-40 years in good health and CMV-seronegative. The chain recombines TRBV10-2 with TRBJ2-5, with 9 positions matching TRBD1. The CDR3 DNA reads TGCGCCAGCAGCTGGACAGGGGCAGAGACCCAGTACTTC. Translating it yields CASSWTGAETQYF.